This T cell receptor beta chain came from a study of cytomegalovirus exposure and HLA in healthy donors (dated by TCRdb to the late 2010s). About the full investigation: An earlier analysis of approximately 550 of the donors reported roughly 270 Gb of sequence data and around 110 million unique TCR beta sequences from 190 million or so T cells. Four or five DR-DQ haplotypes were handled as single units for association and clustering, since linkage in the cohort was strong. The number of typed donors differed by locus: about 629-640 for A, B, C, DRB1 and DQB1; some 500 for DQA1; 606 for DPA1; and 450 to 480 for DPB1. In a later genetic analysis, genome-wide SNP genotypes for about 55% of the roughly 700 donors were used, and that subset was treated as a discovery cohort. Along with the roughly 700-subject first cohort, a separate validation cohort of around 110 different subjects was used. About 300 gigabases of sequencing data and approximately 92 million unique TCR sequences made up an early release that covered around 640 HLA-typed donors. A later analysis re-analyzed previously published TCR beta repertoires from 666 donors and added high-resolution HLA genotyping to study TCR occurrence patterns. Of the roughly 420 genotyped donors, over 80% were placed in the genetic ancestry cluster associated with self-reported Caucasian donors. The aim of the study was to test whether cataloging public T cell receptors could identify signatures of past pathogen exposure. Using immunosequencing, the study profiled T cell repertoires from about 650 subjects and related those repertoires to cytomegalovirus serostatus. Rather than using new phenotypic data, the later analysis identified candidate immune exposures from TCR beta sequences and from how often those sequences occurred across donors. On average, roughly 240,000 unique TCR beta nucleotide sequences were sequenced per donor among a few hundred genotyped donors of the cohort, with roughly 20% of those sequences being non-productive. An earlier analysis of several hundred of the donors used high-throughput TCR beta sequencing to judge whether each TCR beta V gene segment behaved as functional or pseudogenic. Class I and class II HLA loci were covered by the typing at four-digit resolution. To predict cytomegalovirus infection status, the study brought together high-throughput TCR immunosequencing, statistical association of individual TCRs with disease status, and machine learning. Donor age, sex, ethnicity and CMV serostatus were compiled together with the repertoire data. Every discovery cohort repertoire had been produced on one sequencing platform. Results and caveats for the whole study, not just this receptor: In a later analysis, TCR association rates were found to vary across HLA loci, with the most associated TCRs seen for DRB1 alleles and the fewest for HLA-C alleles. Linkage disequilibrium might explain the correlated functional status among segregating V segments, but an unknown experimental factor could not be excluded. A later genetic analysis reported fewer N-insertions in productive TCRs among donors in an Asian-associated ancestry cluster than the roughly 650-donor mean. Most CMV-associated TCR beta chains appeared to be HLA-restricted in a later analysis, and the HLA associations seemed to be driven largely by CMV exposure. The sequencing pipeline was judged likely to have produced a cluster of highly shared sequence variants as a technical artifact. CMV serostatus was the only immune exposure information available for the cohort. A total of 150 to 200 TCR beta chains were listed by the study as associated with cytomegalovirus. Because HLA typing was unavailable for some donors at each locus, only the typed subset was used in association tests. In a later analysis, several top co-occurrence clusters were reported to appear linked to parvovirus B19, influenza, CMV and Epstein-Barr virus. This cohort had only TCR beta chains sequenced, and the lack of alpha or paired-chain data limited which features could be detected. An earlier analysis of approximately 500 of the donors showed that most TCR beta V segments appeared in productive rearrangements either about 87% or about 30% of the time, which broadly matched IMGT annotations. Because the 87-base-pair reads could not distinguish some IMGT-functional V segments, including TRBV6-2 and TRBV6-3, those segments were excluded. According to the authors, the approach could potentially be generalized to other disease states and immunological phenotypes. A further reported finding was that TCR beta sequences accurately predicted the HLA-A and HLA-B alleles for most subjects in the first cohort. Three of the identified cytomegalovirus-associated TCR beta chains were confirmed in vitro to be specific for cytomegalovirus antigens. Most TCR sequences were seen in very few donors, while some public TCRs were found in many individuals. A later analysis found that HLA-associated TCR beta chains were more clonally expanded and had lower generation probabilities than equally common non-associated chains. When HLA alleles, especially DR and DQ, strongly co-occurred, attributing TCR associations to individual alleles was difficult. In a later analysis, 15,000 to 20,000 TCR beta sequences were associated with specific HLA alleles at a false discovery rate of 0.05. About 17 rarely observed V segments, including chromosome 9 orphons, were excluded from the earlier analysis of almost 600 of the donors because counts were too low. Cytomegalovirus status was reported to be diagnosed by the classifier with high specificity and sensitivity in both the original and validation cohorts. V-gene and J-gene trimming of TCR beta chains was associated with a missense DCLRE1C variant in a later genetic analysis, and the association was replicated in an independent cohort. Sequencing depth was assumed to be roughly uniform across donors in the presence/absence analyses, though that assumption may not hold.

The library relied on the immunoSEQ multiplex PCR assay. For the multiplex PCR, a mixture combining 60 forward primers for TCR Vbeta segments and 13 reverse primers for TCR Jbeta segments was used. The CDR3 region of rearranged TCR beta genes was amplified from genomic DNA by a multiplex PCR assay. Amplified TCR beta libraries were sequenced as 87-base-pair reads on the Illumina HiSeq System. In the source study's methods: A later analysis counted tens of millions of unique TCR beta chains across the 670 or so repertoires, and 9.5 million to 11 million of these chains were shared by at least two donors. Raw reads were error-corrected and collapsed into unique sequences by a nearest-neighbor algorithm in which closely related sequences were merged to remove PCR and sequencing errors. V, D and J gene segments were assigned by aligning CDR3 sequences to IMGT reference sequences. Each retained sequence needed at least a six-nucleotide match to both a V gene segment and a J gene segment. A rearrangement counted as productive if the CDR3 had no stop codons and remained in frame with V and J, and every other rearrangement counted as non-productive. CDR3 was defined by IMGT convention, running from the second conserved V-encoded cysteine to the conserved J-encoded phenylalanine. The earlier analysis of 550 to 650 of the donors excluded any sequence lacking an unambiguous match to a single V gene segment. An earlier analysis of several hundred of the donors called V segments functional above 56.7% productive rearrangements and segregating when the between-donor standard deviation exceeded 5%. To diagnose cytomegalovirus status from the catalog of TCR beta chain sequences, a statistical classification framework was built. A later analysis assigned V and J genes by comparing TCR nucleotide sequences with IMGT/GENE-DB human TR gene sequences. A later analysis assigned CDR3 sequences and most-parsimonious VDJ recombination scenarios with the TCRdist pipeline. In a later analysis, every TCR beta chain was defined by the combination of its CDR3 amino acid sequence and its V-gene family, and reads without a unique V-gene family were dropped. As a way to deal with suspected cross-contamination and a sequencing artifact, a later analysis dropped nearly 600 nucleotide sequences that were highly shared and had low generation probability. In a later analysis, a clonal expansion index was calculated for each public chain from normalized within-repertoire ranks of inferred template counts. A later analysis computed generation probabilities with a VDJ recombination model fitted to out-of-frame rearrangements, and checked the results against IGoR. In a later analysis, hypergeometric tests were used to score TCR-TCR, TCR-HLA and TCR-CMV co-occurrence, with a repertoire-size bias correction applied to TCR pairs. False discovery rates were estimated in a later analysis by permuting HLA or CMV assignments 20 times. A later analysis grouped co-occurring TCRs with DBSCAN, adding TCRdist sequence similarity when clustering within HLA-allele-positive subsets. For co-occurrence clustering, repertoires with fewer than 30,000 or more than 120,000 public chains were excluded, along with a handful of repertoires with anomalous nucleotide sharing. TCRdb holds this immuneACCESS table with in-frame rearrangements only. Some clones are missing; in checked studies, unresolved V genes explain under half, and the rest has no known cause. D and trimming were read from the DNA, whereas the V and J calls and clone size are those reported in that table. The sample data list 150,000 to 200,000 clones, and around four fifths of these were observed just once. Roughly 9.3% of the sample comes from the top ten.

Measured from the cysteine to the phenylalanine, the CDR3 is 11 residues long. CDR3 DNA only is kept here, 33 bases in frame from base 1. Trimming costs V 6 bases and J 9 bases, and their ends lie 14 bases apart. Via the germline V gene, CDR1 is SQVTM and CDR2 ANQGSEA. A few counts support this clone. Its antigen is currently not known. There are no base qualities to consult, and no much larger clone falls within one base. The cohort was made up of 500 to 850 healthy bone marrow donors. At the time of sampling, every cohort member was nominally healthy, though immune exposures that went unrecorded were likely present. The donor was CMV seropositive and was included in the group of 289 seropositive cohort members. Each donor provided a peripheral blood sample, and peripheral blood mononuclear cells were used for TCR beta sequencing. Genomic DNA was extracted from the blood cell samples with the Qiagen DNeasy Blood Extraction Kit.

The V and J genes are TRBV29-1 and TRBJ1-1; the D gene is possibly TRBD1, with 6 bases matching. This clonotype was obtained from a man younger than 35 in good health and CMV-seropositive. Specimen: PBMCs. The DNA is TGCAGCGTCGACCGAGACAGGCAAGCTTTCTTT. It codes for CSVDRDRQAFF.